The clone carrying this T cell receptor beta chain has just one count. The data were obtained in a study of blood T cell repertoires in COVID-19. Study-level background: Acute and convalescent COVID-19 samples came from the United States, Italy and Spain.

The CDR3 spans 14 residues. Germline V lookup: CDR1 MGHDK, CDR2 SYGVNS. The germline V and J ends were trimmed by 1 base and 9 bases, with 13 bases remaining between them. One Seattle source followed patients from active infection through their disease course. Measured with immunoSEQ multiplex PCR; TCRdb has only the in-frame clones, and not every one. Of hundreds of thousands of clones listed, 70% to 90% were seen once; the top ten hold 2.3%. Specimen: peripheral blood. The chain employs TRBV25-1 and TRBJ2-1, with D perhaps matching TRBD1 (6 bases). This TCR came from a woman aged 60-75 years with COVID-19, enrolled during active disease. CDR3 nucleotides: TGTGCCAGCAGTGAATCGGCAGGGGATGTTGAGCAGTTCTTC. It codes for CASSESAGDVEQFF. Complete variable domain (other parts from reference TRBV25-1 and TRBJ2-1): EADIYQTPRYLVIGTGKKITLECSQTMGHDKMYWYQQDPGMELHLIHYSYGVNSTEKGDLSSESTVSRIRTEHFPLTLESARPSHTSQYLCASSESAGDVEQFFGPGTRLTVL.